The clone carrying this T cell receptor (beta chain) was counted only a few times. These data originate in a study of blood T cell repertoires in COVID-19. Background on the study: T cells, B-cell-depleted T cells, or PBMCs supplied cDNA or gDNA.

This CDR3 contains 15 residues. With 6 bases clipped from V and 6 bases from J, the junction kept 10 bases outside the gene matches. CDR1 and CDR2 (germline): SGHVS, FNYEAQ. Original data processing: Counts of nucleated cells, estimated from reference gene primer amplification, were obtained. The table came from immunoSEQ multiplex PCR; TCRdb's copy has only in-frame clones and leaves some out. That table furnishes V, J and clone size, whereas the DNA furnished D and trimming. The sample holds tens of thousands of clones, approximately 85% seen once. The chain recombines TRBV7-6 with TRBJ1-5; 8 bases are a match to TRBD1. This clonotype originated in a woman aged 80 or over with active or convalescent COVID-19. Sequenced input: peripheral blood. In DNA, the CDR3 is TGTGCCAGCAGTGTAACAGGGGGGTACGGTCAGCCCCAGCATTTT. It yields the protein CASSVTGGYGQPQHF.